The 21 T cell receptor beta chains in this list originate from one sample, sequenced in a study of cytomegalovirus exposure and HLA in healthy donors. The PCR was carried out with 60 Vbeta primers and 13 Jbeta primers. Sequencing used immunoSEQ multiplex PCR; TCRdb keeps in-frame clones, though not all of them. The repertoire holds 150,000 to 200,000 clones, more than 60% seen once, with approximately 1.5% in the top ten. Sequenced: PBMCs. The receptors were sampled from a woman aged 25-40 years in good health and CMV-seronegative.

The V gene is TRBV19, the J gene TRBJ1-1; 9 nucleotides match TRBD1. This CDR3 is built from 16 residues. CDR1 is LNHDA, CDR2 SQIVND, per germline (reference sequence). V trimming: 5 bases; J trimming: 5 bases; junction bases outside the gene matches: 12. The CDR3 sequence: CASSPNLDRGGTEAFF. In nucleotides, the CDR3 is TGTGCCAGTAGTCCTAACCTAGACAGGGGGGGAACTGAAGCTTTCTTT.

The chain couples TRBV18 to TRBJ2-5, with a weak D call TRBD2 (6 bases). This CDR3 comprises 14 residues. In germline, CDR1 is KGHSH, CDR2 LQKENI. Trimming cost V 0 bases and J 5 bases, with 10 bases left between them. CDR3 amino acids: CASSPPTGRETQYF. Written as DNA, the CDR3 is TGTGCCAGCTCACCACCGACGGGGAGGGAGACCCAGTACTTC. The full variable domain, in which reference TRBV18 and TRBJ2-5 provide the parts outside the CDR3, is NAGVMQNPRHLVRRRGQEARLRCSPMKGHSHVYWYRQLPEEGLKFMVYLQKENIIDESGMPKERFSAEFPKEGPSILRIQQVVRGDSAAYFCASSPPTGRETQYFGPGTRLLVL.

This clone was counted a single time. The rearrangement links TRBV29-1 to TRBJ2-3, with a possible D match to TRBD2 (5 bases). Deletions cut 7 bases from V and 0 bases from J, with 17 bases between. Germline V gives CDR1 SQVTM, CDR2 ANQGSEA. The CDR3 has 15 amino acids. CDR3 nucleotide sequence: TGCAGCGCCGAGGGTTCGCTGACTAGCACAGATACGCAGTATTTT. Protein: CSAEGSLTSTDTQYF.

The CDR3 sequence is CASSEYRGREAFF. CDR3 sequence (DNA): TGTGCCAGCAGTGAATACAGGGGGCGCGAAGCTTTCTTT. V and J are TRBV25-1 and TRBJ1-1; 8 bases agree with TRBD1. This CDR3 has 13 residues. Germline V CDR1 and CDR2: MGHDK, SYGVNS. V was pared by 0 bases and J by 8 bases, with 2 bases of the junction left unmatched.

The chain combines TRBV11-2 with TRBJ1-2, with 9 bases fitting TRBD1. The CDR3 is made up of 15 amino acids. Germline lookup yields CDR1 SGHAT and CDR2 FQNNGV. Trimming took 5 bases from V and 4 from J; bases not matched to a gene: 8. The CDR3 nucleotides read TGTGCCAGCAGCCGACAGGGGGTCGCGGTCTATGGCTACACCTTC. Residues: CASSRQGVAVYGYTF.

The V gene is TRBV5-1, the J gene TRBJ2-7, with TRBD1 identical over 8 bases. The CDR3 covers 14 residues. V lost 4 bases and J lost 6; bases outside the gene matches: 9. CDR1 and CDR2 (germline): SGHRS, YFSETQ. The CDR3 DNA is TGCGCCAGCAGCCTAAGACAGGGGATTGGCGAGCAGTACTTC. This encodes CASSLRQGIGEQYF.

J is TRBJ1-5 and V is TRBV7-8; D may be TRBD1 (5 bases). The CDR3 runs 14 residues. The V end was cut by 5 bases, the J end by 4 bases, with 12 bases between. CDR1 and CDR2 (germline): SGHVS, FQNEAQ. In nucleotides, the CDR3 is TGTGCCAGCAGCCAAATGACAGTAAATCAGCCCCAGCATTTT. This sequence encodes CASSQMTVNQPQHF.

The chain carries TRBV6-1 and TRBJ2-7; D may be TRBD2 (6 bases). Germline CDR1 reads MNHNS; CDR2 reads SASEGT. CDR3 length: 10 amino acids. The germline V and J ends were trimmed by 8 bases and 7 bases, with 9 bases remaining between them. The CDR3 region is CASGGWEQYF. CDR3 nucleotide sequence: TGTGCCAGCGGGGGGTGGGAGCAGTACTTC.

V and J are TRBV5-4 and TRBJ2-1; 8 bases are shared with TRBD1. Losses at the gene ends were 3 bases for V and 5 bases for J; bases not matched to a gene: 10. CDR1 SGHNT and CDR2 YYREEE come from the germline V gene (reference sequence). There are 16 residues in the CDR3. In DNA, the CDR3 is TGTGCCAGCAGCTCTTTTGTTGGGACAGGTGACAATGAGCAGTTCTTC. This translates into CASSSFVGTGDNEQFF.

This sequence joins TRBV5-1 and TRBJ1-2, with D perhaps TRBD1 (6 bases). V dropped 0 bases and J dropped 6 bases, with 15 bases sitting between them. The CDR3 consists of 15 residues. In germline, CDR1 is SGHRS, CDR2 YFSETQ. CDR3 residues: CASSLEGTTSNGYTF. The CDR3 DNA sequence: TGCGCCAGCAGCTTGGAGGGGACAACGAGTAATGGCTACACCTTC. The complete variable domain, with remaining parts taken from reference TRBV5-1 and TRBJ1-2, reads KAGVTQTPRYLIKTRGQQVTLSCSPISGHRSVSWYQQTPGQGLQFLFEYFSETQRNKGNFPGRFSGRQFSNSRSEMNVSTLELGDSALYLCASSLEGTTSNGYTFGSGTRLTVV.

This clone was seen only a few times. The chain carries TRBV4-2 and TRBJ1-4; D uncertain. CDR1 LGHNA and CDR2 YNFKEQ come from the germline V gene. The ends were cut back, 4 bases at V and 8 bases at J, with 17 bases in the middle. This CDR3 contains 15 residues. CDR3 region: CASSPWEKGGEKLFF. The CDR3 bases are TGTGCCAGCAGCCCCTGGGAGAAGGGTGGAGAAAAACTGTTTTTT.

This clone was seen a handful of times. The chain couples TRBV7-8 to TRBJ2-5, with D possibly matching TRBD1 (6 bases). Gene TRBJ2-7 matches the end of the DNA better, so the J call may be wrong. This CDR3 is 12 amino acids long. Germline assignment: CDR1 SGHVS and CDR2 FQNEAQ. CDR3 coding DNA: TGTGCCAGCGCCAGGGGTGGCTACGAGCAGTACTTC. This gives the protein CASARGGYEQYF.

The chain employs TRBV28 and TRBJ1-5; D remains unclear. CDR1 and CDR2 (germline): MDHEN, SYDVKM. Trimming took off 0 bases at V and 1 base at J, with 4 bases between the two ends. This CDR3 comprises 14 residues. CDR3 protein: CASSLWASNQPQHF. The CDR3 region has the DNA TGTGCCAGCAGTTTATGGGCAAGCAATCAGCCCCAGCATTTT.

This clone was observed a single time. The chain uses TRBV9 and TRBJ2-3, with a possible D match to TRBD2 (5 bases). The CDR3 extends over 13 amino acids. CDR1 and CDR2 (germline): SGDLS, YYNGEE. V was pared by 4 bases and J by 5 bases, with 11 bases between. CDR3 amino acids: CASSPNSEDTQYF. The CDR3 region has the DNA TGTGCCAGCAGCCCTAATAGCGAAGATACGCAGTATTTT.

Here the CDR3 reads CASSQVTGGAEYGYTF. The CDR3 nucleotides are TGTGCCAGCAGCCAAGTGACAGGGGGGGCAGAATATGGCTACACCTTC. The rearrangement links TRBV4-2 to TRBJ1-2; 9 bases map to TRBD1. The V gene end was trimmed by 1 base and the J gene end by 5 bases; junction bases not matched to a gene: 8. Per germline, CDR1 LGHNA and CDR2 YNFKEQ. This CDR3 spans 16 amino acids.

The chain carries TRBV2 and TRBJ1-4; 8 bases match TRBD1. CDR1 and CDR2 from the germline V gene are SNHLY and FYNNEI. With 5 bases clipped from V and 6 bases from J, the junction kept 2 bases outside the gene matches. This CDR3 has 13 amino acids. CDR3 in amino acids: CASSLQGDEKLFF. The CDR3, as DNA: TGTGCCAGCAGTCTACAGGGGGATGAAAAACTGTTTTTT.

Comments on this clone: At one of its ends the junction is not consistent with the germline gene, which may arise from a read error. CDR3 bases: TGTGTCAGCAAGGTCGGTGCGGCGGCCGATCAGCCCCAGCATTTT. Protein: CVSKVGAAADQPQHF. This chain uses TRBV6-5 with TRBJ1-5, with no clear D. Germline lookup yields CDR1 MNHEY and CDR2 SVGAGI. The CDR3 consists of 15 residues.

The V call is TRBV15, the J call TRBJ2-7; D is possibly TRBD1 (6 bases). Trimming pared 5 bases from V and 2 bases from J, leaving 13 bases between. The CDR3 runs 14 residues. Germline CDR1 reads LNHNV; CDR2 reads YYDKDF (reference sequence). This CDR3 reads CATSRDKGTYEQYF. DNA for the CDR3: TGTGCCACCAGCCGGGACAAAGGAACCTACGAGCAGTACTTC.

The chain uses TRBV29-1 and TRBJ1-1; 7 bases line up with TRBD1. The CDR3 covers 15 residues. Germline CDR1 and CDR2: SQVTM and ANQGSEA. V lost 4 bases to trimming and J lost 5 bases; unmatched junction nucleotides: 13. The CDR3 region is CSVVIFTTGRTEAFF. The CDR3 nucleotides read TGCAGCGTTGTTATCTTCACGACAGGGAGAACTGAAGCTTTCTTT.

This sequence joins TRBV6-1 and TRBJ1-2; 8 positions agree with TRBD1. The CDR3 has 15 amino acids. Unmatched junction bases numbered 9, after V lost 5 bases and J lost 4 bases. Germline values: CDR1 MNHNS, CDR2 SASEGT. As DNA, the CDR3 is TGTGCCAGCAGTTCTACAGGACAGGGCAGCTATGGCTACACCTTC. Translation: CASSSTGQGSYGYTF.

The rearrangement links TRBV7-2 to TRBJ2-2, with 7 bases fitting TRBD2. V was clipped by 3 bases and J by 5 bases; unmatched bases: 6. The CDR3 sequence is 15 residues long. The germline V gene has CDR1 SGHTA and CDR2 FQGNSA. DNA for the CDR3: TGTGCCAGCAGCTTGAGACTAGCTGGTACCGGGGAGCTGTTTTTT. Protein sequence: CASSLRLAGTGELFF.